A selection of T cell receptor beta chains follows, all from one sample in a study of blood T cell repertoires in COVID-19. Sequencing was performed with immunoSEQ multiplex PCR; in TCRdb, only in-frame clones are kept and a portion is missing. The sample lists under 130,000 clones; over 75% were seen once. Sequenced material: peripheral blood. The source is a man between 65 and 79 years old with active or convalescent COVID-19. The CDR3 runs from the conserved cysteine through the conserved F or W. Fields, in order: clone size, J gene, D gene, V gene, CDR3 DNA, CDR3 protein. A D gene is named only where the DNA matches it firmly. The size of a clone is reported for some rows only, either as once, few or many, or as a class for expanded clones.

size: few; J: TRBJ2-7; D: TRBD1; V: TRBV4-1; DNA: TGCGCCAGCCACAGGGGGCCGGGTAGCTCCTACGAGCAGTACTTC; CDR3: CASHRGPGSSYEQYF
size: .; J: TRBJ2-2; D: .; V: TRBV5-5; DNA: TGTGCCAGCAGCCTAGACAGGGGAGGGACCGGGGAGCTGTTTTTT; CDR3: CASSLDRGGTGELFF
size: .; J: TRBJ2-1; D: TRBD2; V: TRBV7-7; DNA: TGTGCCAGCAGCACTTCTAGCGGGAGGGCCCCCAATGAGCAGTTCTTC; CDR3: CASSTSSGRAPNEQFF
size: .; J: TRBJ1-1; D: TRBD1; V: TRBV5-1; DNA: TGCGCCAGCAGCTCGACAGGGTGGGGCACTGAAGCTTTCTTT; CDR3: CASSSTGWGTEAFF
size: .; J: TRBJ2-3; D: TRBD2; V: TRBV5-1; DNA: TGCGCCAGCAGCGCAACTAGCGGGAGAACAGATACGCAGTATTTT; CDR3: CASSATSGRTDTQYF
size: .; J: TRBJ1-4; D: .; V: TRBV5-1; DNA: TGCGCCAGCAGCTTGGAGGGGTACCCAGAAAAACTGTTTTTT; CDR3: CASSLEGYPEKLFF
size: few; J: TRBJ1-3; D: .; V: TRBV7-6; DNA: TGTGCCAGCAGCTACGCCTCCCCCACAGGGTTGGGAGGAAACACCATATATTTT; CDR3: CASSYASPTGLGGNTIYF
size: .; J: TRBJ1-6; D: .; V: TRBV5-4; DNA: TGTGCCAGCAGCTTGGAGCGCCTAACGGAACCCCTCCACTTT; CDR3: CASSLERLTEPLHF
size: .; J: TRBJ2-3; D: TRBD2; V: TRBV5-1; DNA: TGCGCCAGCAGCTTGATGCGACGGGAGGGCAAAGATACGCAGTATTTT; CDR3: CASSLMRREGKDTQYF
size: .; J: TRBJ2-7; D: TRBD2; V: TRBV19; DNA: TGTGCCAGTAGGCCTACTAGCGGGGGATACGAGCAGTACTTC; CDR3: CASRPTSGGYEQYF
size: .; J: TRBJ1-4; D: .; V: TRBV12-2; DNA: TGTGCAAGTCGCTTAGCGGGGGACAGCATAATGAATAGGGTGTTTTTT; CDR3: CASRLAGDSIMNRVFF
size: .; J: TRBJ2-3; D: TRBD2; V: TRBV3-1/TRBV3-2; DNA: TGTGCCAGCAGCCCGACTAGCGGGACCACAGATACGCAGTATTTT; CDR3: CASSPTSGTTDTQYF
size: .; J: TRBJ1-2; D: .; V: TRBV28; DNA: TGTGCCAGCAGCCTGGGAGGGACGGTTTATAACTATGGCTACACCTTC; CDR3: CASSLGGTVYNYGYTF
size: .; J: TRBJ2-5; D: .; V: TRBV5-6; DNA: TGTGCCAGCAGCCGGACTGGGCAAGAGACCCAGTACTTC; CDR3: CASSRTGQETQYF
size: .; J: TRBJ1-1; D: .; V: TRBV3-1/TRBV3-2; DNA: TGTGCCAGCAGACCACCCGCAGGGAACACTGAAGCTTTCTTT; CDR3: CASRPPAGNTEAFF
size: .; J: TRBJ2-5; D: TRBD1; V: TRBV7-8; DNA: TGTGCCAGCAGCTTTCGGGACAGACAAGAGACCCAGTACTTC; CDR3: CASSFRDRQETQYF
size: .; J: TRBJ1-6; D: TRBD1; V: TRBV14; DNA: TGTGCCAGCAGCCGTTCGGGACAGGAGGGTTCACCCCTCCACTTT; CDR3: CASSRSGQEGSPLHF
size: .; J: TRBJ2-7; D: .; V: TRBV5-1; DNA: TGCGCCAGCAGCTTGGGTTCAGGCTACGAGCAGTACTTC; CDR3: CASSLGSGYEQYF
size: few; J: TRBJ2-3; D: .; V: TRBV4-2; DNA: TGTGCCAGCAGCCAAGATTTGCGGGACGCCCGGGATACGCAGTATTTT; CDR3: CASSQDLRDARDTQYF
size: .; J: TRBJ2-3; D: TRBD1; V: TRBV19; DNA: TGTGCCAGTTGGACTTGGGTCGACCGGGACAGGGCAACAGATACGCAGTATTTT; CDR3: CASWTWVDRDRATDTQYF
size: .; J: TRBJ1-5; D: TRBD1; V: TRBV7-2; DNA: TGTGCCAGCAGCTTAGGTGGGACAGAGAATCAGCCCCAGCATTTT; CDR3: CASSLGGTENQPQHF
size: once; J: TRBJ2-7; D: .; V: TRBV6-5; DNA: TGTGCCAGCGGTTCTACCCCTTCCTACGAGCAGTACTTC; CDR3: CASGSTPSYEQYF
size: .; J: TRBJ2-3; D: TRBD2; V: TRBV9; DNA: TGTGCCAGCAGCCCCCGGACTAGCGGGAGCACAGATACGCAGTATTTT; CDR3: CASSPRTSGSTDTQYF
size: .; J: TRBJ1-6; D: .; V: TRBV9; DNA: TGTGCCAGCAGCGTAGGCGACCCGAGGGATTCACCCCTCCACTTT; CDR3: CASSVGDPRDSPLHF
size: .; J: TRBJ1-3; D: .; V: TRBV2; DNA: TGTGCCAGCAGCCTACAGGGAACTGGAAACACCATATATTTT; CDR3: CASSLQGTGNTIYF
size: few; J: TRBJ2-4; D: TRBD1; V: TRBV5-6; DNA: TGTGCCAGCAGCTTGGCGGGACAGAGAAACATTCAGTACTTC; CDR3: CASSLAGQRNIQYF
size: .; J: TRBJ2-2; D: TRBD2; V: TRBV7-2; DNA: TGTGCCAGCAGCCTTCAAGCGGGGGCGAACACCGGGGAGCTGTTTTTT; CDR3: CASSLQAGANTGELFF
size: .; J: TRBJ1-2; D: .; V: TRBV5-6; DNA: TGTGCCAGCAGCTTGAGAAACCCAGGGTATAACTATGGCTACACCTTC; CDR3: CASSLRNPGYNYGYTF
size: .; J: TRBJ1-3; D: TRBD1; V: TRBV19; DNA: TGTGCCAGTAGTATGGACAGGCCTAGCTCTGGAAACACCATATATTTT; CDR3: CASSMDRPSSGNTIYF
size: .; J: TRBJ2-5; D: TRBD1; V: TRBV4-2; DNA: TGTGCCAGCAGCACCCGGACAGGGCCGCGGGAGACCCAGTACTTC; CDR3: CASSTRTGPRETQYF
size: .; J: TRBJ1-2; D: TRBD1; V: TRBV27; DNA: TGTGCCAGCAGCTGGCCAGGGGGCCATGGCTACACCTTC; CDR3: CASSWPGGHGYTF
size: .; J: TRBJ2-7; D: TRBD1; V: TRBV10-1; DNA: TGCGCCAGCACCTCCGGCGGACAGGGGTACGAGCAGTACTTC; CDR3: CASTSGGQGYEQYF
size: .; J: TRBJ2-5; D: .; V: TRBV5-6; DNA: TGTGCCAGCAGCTTGGTTGCAGCGGGCAGGGAGACCCAGTACTTC; CDR3: CASSLVAAGRETQYF
size: .; J: TRBJ2-3; D: TRBD2; V: TRBV9; DNA: TGTGCCAGCAGCGTACGGCAAGCGGGGGGATCAGATACGCAGTATTTT; CDR3: CASSVRQAGGSDTQYF
size: .; J: TRBJ1-2; D: TRBD1; V: TRBV5-6; DNA: TGTGCCAGCAGCTTGGGGGACAGGGATAACTATGGCTACACCTTC; CDR3: CASSLGDRDNYGYTF
size: .; J: TRBJ2-1; D: TRBD2; V: TRBV10-1; DNA: TGCGCCAGCAGAAATAGCGGGGGGGAAGAGCAGTTCTTC; CDR3: CASRNSGGEEQFF
size: .; J: TRBJ2-5; D: TRBD1; V: TRBV5-1; DNA: TGCGCCAGCAGCTTTGGGGTCCGGACAGGTCGTTTCCAAGAGACCCAGTACTTC; CDR3: CASSFGVRTGRFQETQYF
size: medium-sized; J: TRBJ1-3; D: TRBD1; V: TRBV12-3/TRBV12-4; DNA: TGTGCCAGCAGATCGACAGGGAGAAACACCATATATTTT; CDR3: CASRSTGRNTIYF
size: few; J: TRBJ2-1; D: TRBD2; V: TRBV19; DNA: TGTGCCAGTAGTCGGGCGGGAGGGCTTAATGAGCAGTTCTTC; CDR3: CASSRAGGLNEQFF
size: .; J: TRBJ2-1; D: TRBD2; V: TRBV4-1; DNA: TGCGCCAGCAGCCAAGGCCCGCCTAGCGGGTCTTACAATGAGCAGTTCTTC; CDR3: CASSQGPPSGSYNEQFF
size: .; J: TRBJ2-7; D: .; V: TRBV11-2; DNA: TGTGCCAGCAGCTTAGGCTCCTACCCCTACGAGCAGTACTTC; CDR3: CASSLGSYPYEQYF